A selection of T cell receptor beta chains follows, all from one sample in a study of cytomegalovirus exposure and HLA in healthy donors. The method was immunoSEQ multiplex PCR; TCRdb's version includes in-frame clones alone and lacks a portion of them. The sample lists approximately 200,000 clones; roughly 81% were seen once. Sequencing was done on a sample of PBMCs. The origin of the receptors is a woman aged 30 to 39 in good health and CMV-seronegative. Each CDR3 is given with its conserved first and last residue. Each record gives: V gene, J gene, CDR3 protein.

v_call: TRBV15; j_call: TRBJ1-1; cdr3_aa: CATSRERRQNTEAFF
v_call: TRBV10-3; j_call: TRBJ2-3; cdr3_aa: CAASGGAADTQYF
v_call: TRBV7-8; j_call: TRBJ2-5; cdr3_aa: CASSHRGGAPETQYF
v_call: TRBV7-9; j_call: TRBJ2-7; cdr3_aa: CASSLGLAGANEQYF
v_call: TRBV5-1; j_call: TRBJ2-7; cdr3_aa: CASSLGVRTGGTIWGTGQYF
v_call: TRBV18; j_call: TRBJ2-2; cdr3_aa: CASSPESSNTGELFF
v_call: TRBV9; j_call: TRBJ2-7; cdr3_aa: CASSFLASSYEQYF
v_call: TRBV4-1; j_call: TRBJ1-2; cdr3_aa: CASSLDRGLSYGYTF
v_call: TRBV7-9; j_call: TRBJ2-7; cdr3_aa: CASSLHSRAGYEQYF
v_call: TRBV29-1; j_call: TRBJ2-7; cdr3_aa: CSVIADSYEQYF
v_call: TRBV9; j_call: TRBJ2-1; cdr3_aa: CASSVRGTGGAYNEQFF
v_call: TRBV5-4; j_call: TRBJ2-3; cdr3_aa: CASSFPDDTQYF
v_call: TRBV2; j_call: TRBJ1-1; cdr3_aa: CASSVSRQLLTEAFF
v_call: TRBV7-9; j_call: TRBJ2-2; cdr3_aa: CASSNYRDTNTGELFF
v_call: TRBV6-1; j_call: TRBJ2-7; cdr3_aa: CASSQMDRGLREQYF
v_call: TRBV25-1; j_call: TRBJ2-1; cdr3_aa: CASSDSSTRNEQFF
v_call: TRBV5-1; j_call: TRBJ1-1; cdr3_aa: CASSLVAGLMNTEAFF
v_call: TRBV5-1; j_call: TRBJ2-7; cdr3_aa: CASSRPSGSYEQYF
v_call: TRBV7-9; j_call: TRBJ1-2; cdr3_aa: CASRTGTSGYTF
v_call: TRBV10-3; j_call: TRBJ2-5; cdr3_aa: CAISESQQGGTQYF
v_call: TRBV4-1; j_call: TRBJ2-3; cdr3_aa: CASSQDLAGGLDTQYF
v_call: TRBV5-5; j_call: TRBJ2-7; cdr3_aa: CASSSDPTSATYEQYF
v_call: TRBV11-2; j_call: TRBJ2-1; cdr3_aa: CASSLSSGRSYNEQFF
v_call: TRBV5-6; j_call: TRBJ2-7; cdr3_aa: CASSETGWSSYEQYF
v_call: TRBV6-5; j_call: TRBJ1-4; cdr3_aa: CASRRTGVNGEKLFF
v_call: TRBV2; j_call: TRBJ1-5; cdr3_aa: CASDTGGFGNQPQHF
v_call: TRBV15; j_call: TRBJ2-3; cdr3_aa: CATSRGTASTDTQYF
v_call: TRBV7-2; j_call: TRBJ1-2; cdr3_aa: CASSSLPGGPYGYTF
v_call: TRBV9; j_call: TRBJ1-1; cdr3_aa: CASSVETALNTEAFF
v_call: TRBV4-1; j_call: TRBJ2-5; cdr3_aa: CASSQDGTGARETQYF
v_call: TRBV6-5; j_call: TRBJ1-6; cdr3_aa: CASSVHREGNSPLHF
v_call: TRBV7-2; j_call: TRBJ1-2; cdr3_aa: CASSFRQTNYGYTF
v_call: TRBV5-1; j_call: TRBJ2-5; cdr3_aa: CASRPGTGGSLEETQYF
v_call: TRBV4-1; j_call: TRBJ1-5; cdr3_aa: CASSQVLFLGAQHF
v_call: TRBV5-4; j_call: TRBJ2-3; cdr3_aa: CASSPRTLSTDTQYF
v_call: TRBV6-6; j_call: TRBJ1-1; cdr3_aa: CASSYSGRENTEAFF
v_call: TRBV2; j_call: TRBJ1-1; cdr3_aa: CASSETGTGTEAFF
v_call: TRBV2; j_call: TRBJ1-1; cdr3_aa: CASMPRTVNTEAFF
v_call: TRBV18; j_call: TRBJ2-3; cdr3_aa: CASSPRYTDTQYF
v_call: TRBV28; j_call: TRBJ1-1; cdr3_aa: CASTPGGLGTEAFF
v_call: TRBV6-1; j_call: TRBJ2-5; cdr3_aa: CASKREETQYF
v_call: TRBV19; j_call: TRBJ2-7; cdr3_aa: CASSIEGQYEQYF
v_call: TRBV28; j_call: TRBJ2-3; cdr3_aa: CASRSGGSTDTQYF
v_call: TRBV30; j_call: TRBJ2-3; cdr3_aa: CAWMGAADTQYF
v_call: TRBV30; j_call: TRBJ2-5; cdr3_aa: CAWSVRREETQYF
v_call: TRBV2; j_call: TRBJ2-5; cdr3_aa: CASKRRLAGEETQYF
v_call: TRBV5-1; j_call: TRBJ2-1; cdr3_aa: CASSKQGAPYNEQFF
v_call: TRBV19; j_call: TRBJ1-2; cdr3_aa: CASSIEGARFYGYTF
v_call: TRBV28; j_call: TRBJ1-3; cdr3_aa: CASSLLIGTGGHTIYF
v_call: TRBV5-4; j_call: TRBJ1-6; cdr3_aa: CASSLAGSSPLHF
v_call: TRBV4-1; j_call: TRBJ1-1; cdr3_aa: CASSRVLSYTEAFF
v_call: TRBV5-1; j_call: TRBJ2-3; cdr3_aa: CASSERGSTDTQYF
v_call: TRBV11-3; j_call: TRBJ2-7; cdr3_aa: CASSRDSTYEQYF